The 14 T cell receptor beta chains in this list originate from one sample, sequenced in a study of cytotoxic CD8 clonotypes in ibrutinib-treated CLL. Assay: immunoSEQ multiplex PCR; the TCRdb copy retains only in-frame clones and omits some. The sample lists fewer than 50,000 clones, about half occurring once. The source was PBMCs, collected after 12 months of ibrutinib treatment. The receptors come from a human donor with chronic lymphocytic leukemia.

The genes are TRBV29-1 and TRBJ2-7, with D maybe TRBD1 (6 bases). The CDR3 is made up of 13 amino acids. The ends were cut back, 5 bases at V and 6 bases at J, with 17 bases in the middle. Looked up from germline, CDR1 is SQVTM and CDR2 is ANQGSEA. CDR3 nucleotides: TGCAGCGTTAGTTCAGGGGACCTGGGCGAGCAGTACTTC. Protein sequence: CSVSSGDLGEQYF.

The rearrangement uses TRBV29-1 and TRBJ1-2; no firm D call. Trimming stripped 4 bases from V and 8 bases from J, with 14 bases between. The CDR3 has 12 amino acids. CDR1 and CDR2 (germline): SQVTM, ANQGSEA. The CDR3 loop is CSVVAGSGGYTF. Here the CDR3 DNA reads TGCAGCGTTGTCGCGGGTTCGGGCGGCTACACCTTC.

The V and J genes are TRBV10-3 and TRBJ2-1; D ambiguous. Trimming cost V 3 bases and J 8 bases, with 5 bases left between them. CDR3 length: 11 amino acids. CDR1 is ENHRY, CDR2 SYGVKD, per germline. CDR3 loop: CAISDLDEQFF. As DNA, the CDR3 is TGTGCCATCAGTGACCTGGATGAGCAGTTCTTC.

This clone was counted a few times. CDR3 residues: CASSFQGNNSPLHF. For the CDR3, the DNA is TGTGCCAGCAGCTTCCAGGGAAATAATTCACCCCTCCACTTT. The V call is TRBV5-4, the J call TRBJ1-6; D might be TRBD1 (5 bases). The CDR3 totals 14 residues. CDR1 is SGHNT and CDR2 is YYREEE in the germline V gene (reference sequence). Trimming cost V 2 bases and J 5 bases, with 8 bases left between them.

The genes are TRBV28 and TRBJ1-2, with D perhaps TRBD1 (6 bases). The CDR3 loop spans 16 amino acids. The V and J ends lost 1 base and 2 bases respectively, with 14 bases between them. Per the germline V gene, CDR1 is MDHEN and CDR2 is SYDVKM. This CDR3 reads CASSLFGGDKNYGYTF. DNA of the CDR3: TGTGCCAGCAGTTTATTCGGGGGCGATAAGAACTATGGCTACACCTTC.

The chain has TRBV2 and TRBJ1-2, with TRBD1 identical over 7 bases. With 3 bases clipped from V and 3 bases from J, the junction kept 7 bases outside the gene matches. In germline, CDR1 is SNHLY, CDR2 FYNNEI. The CDR3 length is 15 residues. The CDR3 region is CASSEIPGQHYGYTF. CDR3 bases: TGTGCCAGCAGTGAGATCCCGGGACAGCACTATGGCTACACCTTC. Combining the CDR3 with reference TRBV2 and TRBJ1-2 gives the whole variable domain EPEVTQTPSHQVTQMGQEVILRCVPISNHLYFYWYRQILGQKVEFLVSFYNNEISEKSEIFDDQFSVERPDGSNFTLKIRSTKLEDSAMYFCASSEIPGQHYGYTFGSGTRLTVV.

The chain couples TRBV7-2 to TRBJ1-2; D might be TRBD1 (5 bases). The CDR3 loop spans 15 amino acids. Trimming removed 5 bases at V and 6 bases at J, with 19 bases between. Per the germline V gene, CDR1 is SGHTA and CDR2 is FQGNSA. In DNA form, the CDR3 reads TGTGCCAGCAGCCCCCTTGTGATAAGGGGCCATGGCTACACCTTC. Protein product: CASSPLVIRGHGYTF.

The genes are TRBV7-8 and TRBJ2-5; D gene uncertain. The germline CDR1 and CDR2 sequences are SGHVS and FQNEAQ. Trimming removed 1 base from V and 2 bases from J, with 8 bases in between. The CDR3 is made up of 14 amino acids. CDR3 nucleotide sequence: TGTGCCAGCAGCTTAGTCGGTGGTCAAGAGACCCAGTACTTC. Translated: CASSLVGGQETQYF.

The genes are TRBV27 and TRBJ2-7; possibly TRBD2 for D (7 bases). The germline CDR1 and CDR2 sequences are MNHEY and SMNVEV (reference sequence). V lost 2 bases and J lost 1, with 15 bases in between. The CDR3 has 16 amino acids. For the CDR3, the DNA is TGTGCCAGCAGTTTAAGTTTGGCGGGGGCGTCCTACGAGCAGTACTTC. Residues: CASSLSLAGASYEQYF.

J is TRBJ2-7 and V is TRBV5-1, with 7 bases fitting TRBD2. Trimming at V came to 5 bases and at J to 2 bases, leaving 19 bases not matched to a gene. The CDR3 runs 18 residues. Per germline, CDR1 SGHRS and CDR2 YFSETQ. This CDR3 reads CASRPGNLVNSGAYEQYF. In DNA, the CDR3 is TGCGCCAGCAGACCCGGGAATCTGGTAAACAGCGGGGCCTACGAGCAGTACTTC. Looking up the rest from reference TRBV5-1 and TRBJ2-7 gives the full variable domain: KAGVTQTPRYLIKTRGQQVTLSCSPISGHRSVSWYQQTPGQGLQFLFEYFSETQRNKGNFPGRFSGRQFSNSRSEMNVSTLELGDSALYLCASRPGNLVNSGAYEQYFGPGTRLTVT.

This chain uses TRBV21-1 with TRBJ1-5. TRBV21-1 is marked as a pseudogene. The CDR3 length is 14 residues. For the CDR3, the DNA is TGTGCCAGCAGCAACGGACGAAGCAATCAGCCCCAGCATTTT. Translated: CASSNGRSNQPQHF.

The V gene is TRBV27, the J gene TRBJ1-1; weak D call: TRBD1 (5 bases). The CDR3 totals 12 residues. V was pared by 6 bases and J by 8 bases, with 13 bases between. CDR1 and CDR2 (germline): MNHEY, SMNVEV (reference sequence). The CDR3 DNA reads as TGTGCCAGCAGCTCGAAGGGGAAGGAAGCTTTCTTT. This gives the protein CASSSKGKEAFF.

This chain joins TRBV28 and TRBJ2-1, with D possibly being TRBD1 or TRBD2 (6 bases each). V shed 7 bases and J shed 3 bases, with 19 bases lying between them. CDR1 MDHEN and CDR2 SYDVKM come from the germline V gene. The CDR3 spans 16 residues. The CDR3: CASTLGGGPIYNEQFF. The CDR3 DNA sequence: TGTGCCAGCACCCTCGGAGGGGGTCCCATCTACAATGAGCAGTTCTTC. Full variable domain (remainder filled in from reference TRBV28 and TRBJ2-1): DVKVTQSSRYLVKRTGEKVFLECVQDMDHENMFWYRQDPGLGLRLIYFSYDVKMKEKGDIPEGYSVSREKKERFSLILESASTNQTSMYLCASTLGGGPIYNEQFFGPGTRLTVL.

This clone was seen a handful of times. The chain is built from TRBV7-2 and TRBJ1-1; D unresolved. The V gene's germline CDR1 is SGHTA and CDR2 FQGNSA. There are 13 residues in the CDR3. Trimming stripped 5 bases from V and 5 bases from J, with 12 bases between. Here the CDR3 reads CASSPTRSTEAFF. The DNA of the CDR3 is TGTGCCAGCAGCCCGACGCGGTCGACTGAAGCTTTCTTT.